The entry that follows covers one TCR beta chain sequence. Sequenced by immunoSEQ multiplex PCR; TCRdb stores in-frame clones only, minus some. The profile shows about 340,000 clones, about 93% of them singletons. This sample stems from a study of brain T cells in children with intractable seizures. The time point denotes: blood from clinic visit 5 months post-surgery; TSC patient then seizure free. Only cases whose brain tissue showed the highest T cell transcript signatures were sequenced. Looked up from germline, CDR1 is MNHNY and CDR2 is SVGAGI (reference sequence). This CDR3 spans 12 amino acids. V was shortened by 9 bases and J by 2 bases, with 11 bases between the two germline ends.

This sequence originates from a boy younger than two with tuberous sclerosis and intractable seizures. Sequenced here: peripheral blood, sampled 4 to 5 months after surgery. J is TRBJ2-7 and V is TRBV6-6; perhaps TRBD2 as D (6 bases). CDR3 amino acids: CASGDSAYEQYF. The CDR3 DNA reads TGTGCCAGTGGGGACTCCGCCTACGAGCAGTACTTC.